The T cell receptor (beta chain) under discussion was sequenced for a study of blood T cell repertoires in COVID-19 (dated by TCRdb to 2018 to 2021). With regard to the full study: Samples from collaborators originated in the United States, Italy and Spain and spanned both the acute and convalescent phases of COVID-19. The sample metadata nearly always contained a de-identified subject ID, COVID-19 status, age in years and sex. Subjects who had been exposed to COVID-19, were actively infected with it, or had recovered from it provided the deeply sampled blood TCRbeta repertoires that made up the dataset. Samples were obtained from the ongoing ImmuneRACE study (first 160 participants) and from 950 to 1,500 subjects provided by 6 global collaborators. Where available, HLA class I and class II types were taken from metadata supplied by the sample provider and were not determined by assay-based typing. A freely available public database, intended as a resource for researchers studying the immune response to SARS-CoV-2, is where the repertoires were released. The material from the prospective study consisted of cDNA or gDNA derived from T cells, B-cell-depleted T cells, or PBMCs.

In the case of this clone: Its antigen is not yet known. No base quality values were provided; no much bigger clone lies one nucleotide off.

TCRbeta CDR3 regions were amplified from genomic DNA by means of the immunoSEQ Assay, a bias-controlled multiplex PCR. The study's processing was this. Nucleated cell counts per sample were estimated from amplification of reference gene primers within the assay. To quantify the absolute abundance of each unique TCRbeta CDR3 rearrangement, sequence reads were collapsed and filtered. For each sample, productive Simpson clonality was calculated as the square root of Simpson's diversity index across productive rearrangements. TCRdb took this table from immuneACCESS and kept in-frame rearrangements with V and J called. Such tables lack part of the clones; where checked against another copy, unresolved V genes explain under half of the gap, and the rest is unexplained. That table is the source of V, J and clone size, and D and trimming were worked out from the DNA. This sample lists more than 80,000 clones; 82% were detected once. Less than 9% of the sample belongs to the ten largest clones.

The collaborating institutions used their own protocols to collect whole blood in K2EDTA tubes. For TCRbeta analysis, collaborators shipped samples in one of three forms: frozen whole blood, isolated PBMCs, or DNA extracted from either of those sample types. Study-wide findings and limitations: Clinical and demographic metadata were provided uncurated, with the amount varying by source and participant.

Per the germline V gene (reference sequence), LGHDT is the CDR1 and YNNKEL is the CDR2. The CDR3, from cysteine to phenylalanine, totals 13 residues. Only CDR3 DNA is held: 39 bases, read in frame from base 1. The junction carries 8 bases between V and J, which are trimmed by 4 bases and 2 bases respectively. The sequenced sample consisted of peripheral blood. Recombination linked TRBV3-1 (or the pseudogene TRBV3-2) to TRBJ2-5; a tentative D match to TRBD2 spans 5 bases. The sequence came from a man between 50 and 59 years old with active or convalescent COVID-19. The base sequence is TGTGCCAGCAGCCCAGCGGATCAAGAGACCCAGTACTTC. Its protein product is CASSPADQETQYF.